The 28 T cell receptor beta chains below all came from one sample that was sequenced in a study of shared clonotypes between healthy human individuals. Produced via immunoSEQ multiplex PCR; TCRdb's table is partial and in-frame only. Of millions of clones in the sample, roughly 94% were seen once. CD45RO-negative CD8 cells positively selected for CCR7 made up the naive population, which excluded terminally differentiated effector memory CD45RA+ cells. Sequenced material: naive CD8+ T cells sorted from blood. The receptors were sampled from a man aged 18 to 30 in good health.

With regard to this clone: Other DNA variants within this sample encode the same CDR3. J is TRBJ1-1 and V is TRBV4-1; 8 bases are a match to TRBD1. The germline gives CDR1 MGHRA, CDR2 YSYEKL. CDR3 length: 15 amino acids. J lost 1 base, V lost 1 base, and 2 bases had no gene match. CDR3 amino acids: CASSQADRGNTEAFF. The CDR3 DNA is TGCGCCAGCAGCCAAGCTGACAGGGGGAACACTGAAGCTTTCTTT.

J is TRBJ2-4 and V is TRBV11-2; 10 nucleotides agree with TRBD2. This CDR3 is 15 amino acids long. V shed 5 bases and J 8 bases; nucleotides not matched to a gene: 9. Germline-derived CDR1 and CDR2 are SGHAT and FQNNGV. The CDR3 DNA reads as TGTGCCAGCAGCGTTCTAGCGGGAGCCCGGGACATTCAGTACTTC. Residues: CASSVLAGARDIQYF. The full variable domain, in which reference TRBV11-2 and TRBJ2-4 provide the parts outside the CDR3, is EAGVAQSPRYKIIEKRQSVAFWCNPISGHATLYWYQQILGQGPKLLIQFQNNGVVDDSQLPKDRFSAERLKGVDSTLKIQPAKLEDSAVYLCASSVLAGARDIQYFGAGTRLSVL.

A note on this clone: Other DNA sequences in this specimen translate into the identical CDR3. The chain links TRBV18 to TRBJ2-7; D call uncertain. This CDR3 has 13 residues. V gave up 0 bases and J gave up 0 bases, with 3 bases separating them. Germline V gene data show CDR1 as KGHSH and CDR2 as LQKENI. Here the CDR3 DNA reads TGTGCCAGCTCACCACCGGGCTCCTACGAGCAGTACTTC. This translates into CASSPPGSYEQYF.

The chain joins TRBV28 to TRBJ2-2; 10 bases match TRBD1. Germline CDR1 and CDR2: MDHEN and SYDVKM. The V gene end was trimmed by 2 bases and the J gene end by 3 bases; junction bases not matched to a gene: 12. This CDR3 comprises 19 residues. As DNA, the CDR3 is TGTGCCAGCAGTTTAATCCCCTACACCGGGACAGGGGACACCGGGGAGCTGTTTTTT. Translation: CASSLIPYTGTGDTGELFF.

In the case of this clone: Additional DNA sequences in this sample encode the identical CDR3. The J gene is TRBJ2-1, the V gene TRBV9, with D unclear. Per germline, CDR1 SGDLS and CDR2 YYNGEE. This CDR3 is 14 amino acids long. The V gene lost 0 bases and the J gene lost 3 bases, with 7 bases spanning the gap. Here the CDR3 DNA reads TGTGCCAGCAGCGTAGGGACGGGCTACAATGAGCAGTTCTTC. This gives the protein CASSVGTGYNEQFF.

In its sample, this clone was seen once. This sequence joins TRBV2 and TRBJ1-4; D call uncertain. V was clipped by 6 bases and J by 4 bases, with 15 bases between them. Per the germline V gene, CDR1 is SNHLY and CDR2 is FYNNEI. The CDR3 contains 15 residues. The CDR3 sequence: CASSYQVALNEKLFF. CDR3 sequence (DNA): TGTGCCAGCAGCTATCAGGTGGCCCTTAATGAAAAACTGTTTTTT.

This chain connects TRBV5-1 to TRBJ2-7; 10 nucleotides match TRBD1. The CDR3 is 13 residues long. Germline CDR1 reads SGHRS; CDR2 reads YFSETQ. Trimming took 3 bases from V and 6 from J; bases not matched to a gene: 3. CDR3 in DNA: TGCGCCAGCAGCTCCGGGACAGGGGCCGAGCAGTACTTC. Translating gives CASSSGTGAEQYF.

CDR3 loop: CASSIRSDTGELFF. CDR3 in DNA: TGTGCCAGTAGTATCAGGTCAGACACCGGGGAGCTGTTTTTT. This rearrangement joins TRBV19 to TRBJ2-2; D remains unclear. The V end lost 3 bases, the J end lost 3 bases, and 8 bases lay between the germline ends. CDR1 and CDR2 (germline): LNHDA, SQIVND (reference sequence). The CDR3 spans 14 residues.

DNA of the CDR3: TGCGCCAGCAGCAAAGGGAGGAATCAAGAGACCCAGTACTTC. Its protein product is CASSKGRNQETQYF. V and J are TRBV4-1 and TRBJ2-5; D is possibly TRBD2 (6 bases). This CDR3 comprises 14 residues. V shed 5 bases and J shed 2 bases, with 12 bases lying between them. Germline CDR1 reads MGHRA; CDR2 reads YSYEKL.

The J gene is TRBJ1-2, the V gene TRBV14; 8 bases agree with TRBD1. CDR3 length: 16 amino acids. From germline, CDR1 is SGHDN and CDR2 FVKESK. Germline trimming cut 3 bases from V and 1 base from J; bases unmatched to any gene: 7. DNA for the CDR3: TGTGCCAGCAGCCACACCGGGACAGGATTTAACTATGGCTACACCTTC. Translated, it gives CASSHTGTGFNYGYTF.

The V gene is TRBV7-8, the J gene TRBJ2-3; D is undetermined. The CDR3 is made up of 12 amino acids. The V end was cut by 5 bases, the J end by 6 bases, with 9 bases between. Germline values: CDR1 SGHVS, CDR2 FQNEAQ. CDR3 in amino acids: CASSLDGDTQYF. In DNA form, the CDR3 reads TGTGCCAGCAGCCTAGACGGGGATACGCAGTATTTT.

The gene calls are TRBV11-3 and TRBJ1-4; no clear D. This CDR3 contains 16 residues. Germline-derived CDR1 and CDR2 are SGHNT and YENEEA. The V end lost 2 bases, the J end lost 4 bases, and 14 bases lay between the germline ends. The chain's CDR3 is CASSLWLMERNEKLFF. CDR3 coding DNA: TGTGCCAGCAGCTTATGGCTTATGGAGCGTAATGAAAAACTGTTTTTT.

J is TRBJ2-2 and V is TRBV5-4, with TRBD1 matching over 7 bases. This CDR3 has 17 amino acids. The junction had 10 bases not matched to a gene; V was cut back by 3 bases and J by 2 bases. Germline V gives CDR1 SGHNT, CDR2 YYREEE (reference sequence). Here the CDR3 reads CASSSAGDRVNTGELFF. CDR3 DNA: TGTGCCAGCAGCTCGGCTGGGGACAGAGTAAACACCGGGGAGCTGTTTTTT. The whole variable domain, remainder taken from reference TRBV5-4 and TRBJ2-2, is ETGVTQSPTHLIKTRGQQVTLRCSSQSGHNTVSWYQQALGQGPQFIFQYYREEENGRGNFPPRFSGLQFPNYSSELNVNALELDDSALYLCASSSAGDRVNTGELFFGEGSRLTVL.

On this clone: Other DNA sequences in the same sample also yield this CDR3. V and J are TRBV11-2 and TRBJ1-3, with a possible D match to TRBD1 (5 bases). Trimming removed 1 base from V and 0 bases from J, with 7 bases in between. Germline V CDR1 and CDR2: SGHAT, FQNNGV. This CDR3 is 15 amino acids long. The CDR3 DNA sequence: TGTGCCAGCAGCTTAGGACAGAGCTCTGGAAACACCATATATTTT. This encodes CASSLGQSSGNTIYF.

The V gene is TRBV6-1, the J gene TRBJ2-7, with a possible D match to TRBD1 (6 bases). V was cut by 5 bases and J by 7 bases, with 21 bases left in between. There are 15 residues in the CDR3. From germline, CDR1 is MNHNS and CDR2 SASEGT. The DNA of the CDR3 is TGTGCCAGCAGTCCCACACTAGGACAGTCTTGGGAGCAGTACTTC. Its protein product is CASSPTLGQSWEQYF.

There are a few counts of this clone. The chain couples TRBV7-2 to TRBJ1-1; D unresolved. The CDR3 sequence is 12 residues long. V was cut by 1 base and J by 6 bases, with 6 bases left in between. Germline V CDR1 and CDR2: SGHTA, FQGNSA. The CDR3 DNA follows: TGTGCCAGCAGCTTAGTGGTCGCTGAAGCTTTCTTT. It is translated as CASSLVVAEAFF.

V usage is TRBV2 and J usage is TRBJ2-1; TRBD2 might be the D (5 bases). Germline CDR1 SNHLY, CDR2 FYNNEI. V gave up 7 bases and J gave up 13 bases, with 11 bases separating them. The CDR3 has 10 amino acids. For the CDR3, the DNA is TGTGCCAGCAAAGTGGCGGGTCAGTTCTTC. This translates into CASKVAGQFF. Variable domain in full (rest from reference TRBV2 and TRBJ2-1): EPEVTQTPSHQVTQMGQEVILRCVPISNHLYFYWYRQILGQKVEFLVSFYNNEISEKSEIFDDQFSVERPDGSNFTLKIRSTKLEDSAMYFCASKVAGQFFGPGTRLTVL.

The CDR3, as DNA: TGCAGCGTTGAAGATGGTTCAGGGGGCGGCTATGGCTACACCTTC. Its protein is CSVEDGSGGGYGYTF. The chain combines TRBV29-1 with TRBJ1-2; 8 bases fit TRBD1. The germline CDR1 and CDR2 sequences are SQVTM and ANQGSEA. This CDR3 spans 15 amino acids. V shed 0 bases and J 4 bases; nucleotides not matched to a gene: 7.

The rearrangement joins TRBV4-2 to TRBJ2-7; 10 bases fit TRBD2. Trimming at V came to 0 bases and at J to 2 bases, leaving 1 base not matched to a gene. This CDR3 is built from 15 residues. The V gene's germline CDR1 is LGHNA and CDR2 YNFKEQ. The DNA of the CDR3 is TGTGCCAGCAGCCAAGAACTAGCGGGGACCTACGAGCAGTACTTC. Amino acids: CASSQELAGTYEQYF.

J is TRBJ1-2 and V is TRBV30; 8 bases match TRBD1. The CDR3 covers 13 residues. V trimming: 5 bases; J trimming: 5 bases; junction bases outside the gene matches: 7. Germline values: CDR1 GTSNPN, CDR2 SVGIG (reference sequence). CDR3 sequence: CAWATGEGYGYTF. CDR3 DNA: TGTGCCTGGGCGACAGGGGAAGGATATGGCTACACCTTC. The variable domain in full, with the rest retrieved from reference TRBV30 and TRBJ1-2, is SQTIHQWPATLVQPVGSPLSLECTVEGTSNPNLYWYRQAAGRGLQLLFYSVGIGQISSEVPQNLSASRPQDRQFILSSKKLLLSDSGFYLCAWATGEGYGYTFGSGTRLTVV.

Here the CDR3 reads CASSYSRTGSGEQYF. The CDR3, as DNA: TGTGCCAGCAGTTACTCCCGGACCGGCTCAGGAGAGCAGTACTTC. The chain uses TRBV6-5 and TRBJ2-7; D unresolved. V lost 0 bases and J lost 7, with 16 bases in between. This CDR3 spans 15 amino acids. In germline, CDR1 is MNHEY, CDR2 SVGAGI.

This clone was picked up a small number of times. The CDR3 is CASSLASTSSSPLHF. The CDR3 nucleotides read TGCGCCAGCAGCTTGGCCTCGACTTCAAGTTCACCCCTCCACTTT. The chain has TRBV5-1 and TRBJ1-6; D is uncertain. The CDR3 is made up of 15 amino acids. Looked up from germline, CDR1 is SGHRS and CDR2 is YFSETQ. Trimming took off 0 bases at V and 9 bases at J, with 13 bases between the two ends.

This chain links TRBV10-3 with TRBJ2-3; 8 bases fit TRBD2. CDR1 ENHRY and CDR2 SYGVKD come from the germline V gene. Unmatched junction bases numbered 8, after V lost 3 bases and J lost 6 bases. The CDR3 loop spans 15 amino acids. DNA for the CDR3: TGTGCCATCAGTGACGCGGGGGGCGCCCAGGATACGCAGTATTTT. This encodes CAISDAGGAQDTQYF.

This chain uses TRBV18 with TRBJ2-2; D is ambiguous. Trimming cost V 8 bases and J 5 bases, with 18 bases left between them. CDR3 length equals 15 residues. Germline CDR1 KGHSH, CDR2 LQKENI. CDR3 region: CASQTAPPWTGELFF. The DNA of the CDR3 is TGTGCCAGCCAAACAGCCCCGCCATGGACCGGGGAGCTGTTTTTT.

As concerns this clone: Mismatch with germline at one junction end may stem from a read error. The chain combines TRBV5-4 with TRBJ2-7, with D unclear. The CDR3 runs to 13 residues. The germline V gene encodes CDR1 SGHNT and CDR2 YYREEE (reference sequence). The CDR3 region is CASSQDHGYEQYF. CDR3 in DNA: TGCGCCAGCAGCCAAGACCACGGATACGAGCAGTACTTC.

As regards this clone: The sample holds other DNA sequences that translate to the same CDR3. The rearrangement joins TRBV27 to TRBJ2-1, with TRBD2 matching 8 bases. This CDR3 has 12 residues. Germline V CDR1 and CDR2: MNHEY, SMNVEV (reference sequence). J was trimmed by 4 bases and V by 8 bases; bases with no gene match: 1. CDR3 amino acids: CASRGGYNEQFF. The CDR3 DNA reads as TGTGCCAGCCGGGGGGGGTACAATGAGCAGTTCTTC.

This chain joins TRBV15 and TRBJ2-7; 7 positions agree with TRBD1. Germline V CDR1 and CDR2: LNHNV, YYDKDF (reference sequence). The CDR3 has 14 residues. V lost 5 bases to trimming and J lost 0 bases; unmatched junction nucleotides: 4. The CDR3 is CATSLDRFSYEQYF. The CDR3 coding sequence is TGTGCCACCAGCCTGGACAGGTTCTCCTACGAGCAGTACTTC.

The chain combines TRBV6-6 with TRBJ2-1, with no clear D. Trimming left V 8 bases short and J 5 bases short, with 7 bases between. In germline, CDR1 is MNHNY, CDR2 SVGAGI (reference sequence). This CDR3 spans 11 amino acids. The CDR3 region has the DNA TGTGCCAGCCGCCAAAACAATGAGCAGTTCTTC. Protein product: CASRQNNEQFF.